Below are 31 T cell receptor beta chains sequenced from a single sample in a study of shared clonotypes between healthy human individuals. Method: immunoSEQ multiplex PCR; TCRdb's copy keeps in-frame clones and lacks some. The top ten hold under 2% of the sample, which has roughly 2.1 million clones, about 93% seen once. CD45RO negativity and positive selection for CCR7 defined naive CD8 cells, a population that excluded terminally differentiated effector memory CD45RA+ cells. The sample was naive CD8+ T cells from PBMCs. Every receptor here comes from a man between 18 and 29 years old in good health. Some clones in this sample may be carry-over from other donors' samples.

This clone was observed a single time. The rearrangement uses TRBV27 and TRBJ2-5, with 7 positions matching TRBD1. The germline gives CDR1 MNHEY, CDR2 SMNVEV (reference sequence). The CDR3 length is 17 residues. V gave up 5 bases and J gave up 5 bases; unmatched junction bases: 17. The CDR3 DNA sequence: TGTGCCAGCAGTGAGTTGGGGATGGTGAGGGGGCACGAGACCCAGTACTTC. Protein sequence: CASSELGMVRGHETQYF.

The chain is built from TRBV9 and TRBJ2-1; 10 bases are shared with TRBD2. The germline V gene has CDR1 SGDLS and CDR2 YYNGEE. J gave up 5 bases and V 0 bases, and 14 bases lay outside the gene matches. The CDR3 totals 19 residues. The CDR3 nucleotides are TGTGCCAGCAGCGTAGACCCCATCCTAGCGGGAGTTGGAAACAATGAGCAGTTCTTC. This gives the protein CASSVDPILAGVGNNEQFF.

This clone was found once. The V gene is TRBV6-1, the J gene TRBJ1-2; 9 nucleotides line up with TRBD1. Losses at the gene ends were 7 bases for V and 9 bases for J; bases not matched to a gene: 15. Germline V CDR1 and CDR2: MNHNS, SASEGT. The CDR3 extends over 15 amino acids. The CDR3 sequence is CASTGRDRELWSYTF. In DNA, the CDR3 is TGTGCCAGCACGGGCCGGGACAGGGAATTATGGAGCTACACCTTC.

V is TRBV9 and J is TRBJ1-3, with D tentatively TRBD1 (5 bases). Germline V lookup: CDR1 SGDLS, CDR2 YYNGEE. V shed 3 bases and J shed 0 bases, with 13 bases lying between them. The CDR3 runs 16 residues. The CDR3 here is CASSDPRDPSGNTIYF. CDR3 nucleotide sequence: TGTGCCAGCAGCGACCCGAGGGACCCCTCTGGAAACACCATATATTTT.

The CDR3 DNA follows: TGCGCCAGCAGCCCTATGACCAACACCGGGGAGCTGTTTTTT. Translation gives CASSPMTNTGELFF. This rearrangement joins TRBV4-3 to TRBJ2-2; D gene uncertain. The germline V gene encodes CDR1 LGHNA and CDR2 YSLEER. V shed 4 bases and J shed 2 bases, with 8 bases lying between them. The CDR3 runs to 14 residues.

The chain couples TRBV5-1 to TRBJ2-7; no clear D gene. The CDR3 covers 15 residues. Trimming pared 3 bases from V and 5 bases from J, leaving 18 bases between. In germline, CDR1 is SGHRS, CDR2 YFSETQ. DNA for the CDR3: TGCGCCAGCAGCTACCGACAAGGTAGTATCCACGAGCAGTACTTC. It codes for CASSYRQGSIHEQYF.

The V and J genes are TRBV4-3 and TRBJ1-3; D ambiguous. The CDR3 spans 16 residues. V shed 2 bases and J shed 2 bases, with 13 bases lying between them. Germline CDR1 reads LGHNA; CDR2 reads YSLEER. In nucleotides, the CDR3 is TGCGCCAGCAGCCAAACCTCCAGCCACCCTGGAAACACCATATATTTT. Amino acids: CASSQTSSHPGNTIYF.

J is TRBJ2-7 and V is TRBV11-3, with TRBD2 as a possible D gene (6 bases). In germline, CDR1 is SGHNT, CDR2 YENEEA. The CDR3 length is 16 residues. With 5 bases removed from V and 7 bases from J, the gap between germline ends came to 24 bases. The CDR3: CASSETPPQLAGEQYF. The CDR3 bases are TGTGCCAGCAGCGAAACGCCGCCCCAATTGGCGGGGGAGCAGTACTTC.

The V call is TRBV10-3, the J call TRBJ1-2; no definite D call. The CDR3 runs 15 residues. With 3 bases removed from V and 6 bases from J, the gap between germline ends came to 17 bases. The germline CDR1 and CDR2 sequences are ENHRY and SYGVKD. This chain's CDR3 is CAISDPQWEEDGYTF. Written as DNA, the CDR3 is TGTGCCATCAGTGACCCTCAATGGGAGGAGGATGGCTACACCTTC.

The chain has TRBV19 and TRBJ2-5; D uncertain. The CDR3 is 12 residues long. Germline assignment: CDR1 LNHDA and CDR2 SQIVND (reference sequence). Trimming stripped 6 bases from V and 0 bases from J, with 5 bases between. CDR3 DNA: TGTGCCAGTAGCGGGTACCAAGAGACCCAGTACTTC. Translating gives CASSGYQETQYF. Combining the CDR3 with reference TRBV19 and TRBJ2-5 gives the whole variable domain DGGITQSPKYLFRKEGQNVTLSCEQNLNHDAMYWYRQDPGQGLRLIYYSQIVNDFQKGDIAEGYSVSREKKESFPLTVTSAQKNPTAFYLCASSGYQETQYFGPGTRLLVL.

The chain has TRBV2 and TRBJ2-7, with D unresolved. The CDR3 consists of 15 residues. In germline, CDR1 is SNHLY, CDR2 FYNNEI. V was trimmed by 1 base and J by 2 bases, leaving 12 bases between them. The CDR3 sequence is CASSEGSGLPYEQYF. The CDR3 DNA reads TGTGCCAGCAGTGAAGGCTCGGGCCTCCCCTACGAGCAGTACTTC.

The chain links TRBV19 to TRBJ1-1, with a weak D call TRBD1 (5 bases). The CDR3 has 16 residues. V was clipped by 6 bases and J by 0 bases, with 17 bases between them. The germline V gene has CDR1 LNHDA and CDR2 SQIVND (reference sequence). The CDR3 DNA reads TGTGCCAGTAGCCCCGGCCTAGGGGATCTGAACACTGAAGCTTTCTTT. Translated, it gives CASSPGLGDLNTEAFF.

The chain combines TRBV15 with TRBJ2-2, with D possibly matching TRBD2 (5 bases). The V gene's germline CDR1 is LNHNV and CDR2 YYDKDF (reference sequence). V lost 1 base, J lost 7 bases, and 7 bases lay in between. The CDR3 is 13 amino acids. The CDR3 DNA is TGTGCCACCAGCAGAGCGAGGGTCGGGGAGCTGTTTTTT. Residues: CATSRARVGELFF.

About this clone: This sample also contains other DNA sequences that code for the same CDR3. This chain joins TRBV27 and TRBJ1-2; D possibly corresponds to TRBD1 (6 bases). The CDR3 loop spans 14 amino acids. Trimming removed 2 bases from V and 2 bases from J, with 9 bases in between. Per germline, CDR1 MNHEY and CDR2 SMNVEV (reference sequence). The CDR3, as DNA: TGTGCCAGCAGTTTAGGCCAGGGGAACTATGGCTACACCTTC. The encoded protein is CASSLGQGNYGYTF.

V usage is TRBV2 and J usage is TRBJ2-7, with D uncertain. The CDR3 contains 13 residues. V was trimmed by 1 base and J by 3 bases, leaving 7 bases between them. Germline V gene lookup returns CDR1 SNHLY and CDR2 FYNNEI. CDR3 loop: CASSEVRFYEQYF. The CDR3 region has the DNA TGTGCCAGCAGTGAAGTCAGATTCTACGAGCAGTACTTC.

The chain joins TRBV6-5 to TRBJ2-7; tentatively, D is TRBD2 (5 bases). Germline lookup yields CDR1 MNHEY and CDR2 SVGAGI. V was clipped by 0 bases and J by 1 base, with 10 bases between them. The CDR3 runs to 15 residues. In nucleotides, the CDR3 is TGTGCCAGCAGTTACTCGGGAGACGGGTCCTACGAGCAGTACTTC. Residues: CASSYSGDGSYEQYF.

This clone was recorded only once. The V call is TRBV9, the J call TRBJ2-7; D is possibly TRBD2 (7 bases). CDR1 SGDLS and CDR2 YYNGEE come from the germline V gene. The CDR3 runs to 15 residues. V was trimmed by 4 bases and J by 0 bases, leaving 14 bases between them. CDR3 in amino acids: CASSYSGGSSYEQYF. CDR3 bases: TGTGCCAGCAGCTACTCGGGGGGCTCCTCCTACGAGCAGTACTTC.

The chain carries TRBV11-2 and TRBJ2-1, with TRBD2 identical over 8 bases. Germline CDR1 is SGHAT and CDR2 is FQNNGV. Trimming cost V 3 bases and J 6 bases; bases outside gene matches: 10. The CDR3 has 16 amino acids. DNA of the CDR3: TGTGCCAGCAGCTTTTTGGCGGGAGGACTCGGCAATGAGCAGTTCTTC. Its protein product is CASSFLAGGLGNEQFF.

The rearrangement joins TRBV2 to TRBJ2-1, with D perhaps matching TRBD1 (5 bases). The CDR3 extends over 21 amino acids. Between the trimmed V and J ends, which lost 0 bases and 10 bases, there was a span of 34 bases. The germline V gene encodes CDR1 SNHLY and CDR2 FYNNEI. CDR3 protein: CASSEALPLRTTVLLEKEQFF. In DNA form, the CDR3 reads TGTGCCAGCAGTGAAGCCCTACCCCTCCGGACGACAGTTTTATTAGAGAAGGAGCAGTTCTTC.

The chain links TRBV11-2 to TRBJ1-5; 10 bases align to TRBD1. The CDR3 has 16 amino acids. V lost 6 bases, J lost 2 bases, and 7 bases stayed unmatched. Germline V gives CDR1 SGHAT, CDR2 FQNNGV. Here the CDR3 reads CASSSGTGAGNQPQHF. The CDR3 DNA follows: TGTGCCAGCAGTTCCGGGACAGGGGCGGGCAATCAGCCCCAGCATTTT.

This chain uses TRBV29-1 with TRBJ1-1; maybe TRBD1 (6 bases). V gave up 7 bases and J gave up 10 bases, with 16 bases separating them. The CDR3 consists of 11 residues. Germline V gives CDR1 SQVTM, CDR2 ANQGSEA. Here the CDR3 DNA reads TGCAGCGACAATGTCGGGGGCGCAGCTTTCTTT. It is translated as CSDNVGGAAFF. Looking up the rest from reference TRBV29-1 and TRBJ1-1 gives the full variable domain: SAVISQKPSRDICQRGTSLTIQCQVDSQVTMMFWYRQQPGQSLTLIATANQGSEATYESGFVIDKFPISRPNLTFSTLTVSNMSPEDSSIYLCSDNVGGAAFFGQGTRLTVV.

This clone was seen a handful of times. The J gene is TRBJ1-1, the V gene TRBV9, with D unclear. V lost 0 bases and J 0 bases, leaving 9 bases between the germline ends. The CDR3 has 15 amino acids. The germline V gene has CDR1 SGDLS and CDR2 YYNGEE. CDR3: CASSVVGFMNTEAFF. CDR3 sequence (DNA): TGTGCCAGCAGCGTAGTGGGGTTCATGAACACTGAAGCTTTCTTT.

This chain uses TRBV7-6 with TRBJ2-7; possible D gene TRBD2, 5 bases. The V gene's germline CDR1 is SGHVS and CDR2 FNYEAQ. The CDR3 is 13 amino acids. Between the trimmed V and J ends, which lost 7 bases and 5 bases, there was a span of 15 bases. The CDR3 nucleotides read TGTGCCAGCAATTCGGATTTCGGGGACGAGCAGTACTTC. Its translation: CASNSDFGDEQYF. Full variable domain (outside the CDR3, taken from reference TRBV7-6 and TRBJ2-7): GAGVSQSPRYKVTKRGQDVALRCDPISGHVSLYWYRQALGQGPEFLTYFNYEAQQDKSGLPNDRFSAERPEGSISTLTIQRTEQRDSAMYRCASNSDFGDEQYFGPGTRLTVT.

V usage is TRBV7-9 and J usage is TRBJ2-3, with TRBD2 as a possible D gene (5 bases). Germline V gene lookup returns CDR1 SEHNR and CDR2 FQNEAQ (reference sequence). The V end lost 6 bases, the J end lost 6 bases, and 13 bases lay between the germline ends. This CDR3 contains 13 residues. The CDR3 sequence: CASRRALSDTQYF. CDR3 DNA: TGTGCCAGCAGGAGGGCCCTGTCTGATACGCAGTATTTT.

The V call is TRBV28, the J call TRBJ1-1, with D unclear. CDR3 size: 12 residues. V shed 5 bases and J shed 8 bases, with 12 bases lying between them. Germline CDR1 reads MDHEN; CDR2 reads SYDVKM. For the CDR3, the DNA is TGTGCCAGCAGTCGCTCGGTCCAGGAAGCTTTCTTT. Translated, it gives CASSRSVQEAFF.

This chain joins TRBV7-9 and TRBJ2-5; TRBD1 matches 9 bases. Germline loops: CDR1 SEHNR, CDR2 FQNEAQ (reference sequence). This CDR3 has 12 residues. The V and J ends lost 6 bases and 4 bases, in that order; junction bases with no gene match: 0. The CDR3 DNA reads as TGTGCCAGCAGGGACAGGGGAGAGACCCAGTACTTC. Protein sequence: CASRDRGETQYF.

As for this clone: Other DNA sequences within the sample encode an identical CDR3. The V gene is TRBV9, the J gene TRBJ2-1; D is tentatively TRBD1 or TRBD2 (5 bases each). V was shortened by 2 bases and J by 9 bases, with 6 bases between the two germline ends. The CDR3 is 11 residues long. Germline CDR1 reads SGDLS; CDR2 reads YYNGEE. CDR3 region: CASSVGGEQFF. CDR3 nucleotides: TGTGCCAGCAGCGTTGGGGGTGAGCAGTTCTTC.

J is TRBJ2-7 and V is TRBV4-1, with a tentative D call TRBD2 (6 bases). Germline values: CDR1 MGHRA, CDR2 YSYEKL. V lost 4 bases to trimming and J lost 2 bases, with 15 bases between them. The CDR3 totals 15 residues. The CDR3 reads CASSLLGGGAYEQYF. DNA of the CDR3: TGCGCCAGCAGCCTTCTCGGTGGCGGGGCCTACGAGCAGTACTTC.

The J gene is TRBJ2-7, the V gene TRBV27; D may be TRBD1 (5 bases). This CDR3 spans 14 amino acids. CDR1 MNHEY and CDR2 SMNVEV come from the germline V gene (reference sequence). V was clipped by 2 bases and J by 4 bases, with 12 bases between them. CDR3 region: CASSLVGAAYEQYF. CDR3 DNA sequence: TGTGCCAGCAGTTTAGTAGGGGCGGCTTACGAGCAGTACTTC.

This clone was observed a single time. The rearrangement joins TRBV27 to TRBJ1-2; maybe TRBD1 (5 bases). Germline loops: CDR1 MNHEY, CDR2 SMNVEV (reference sequence). The CDR3 length is 16 residues. Deletions cut 4 bases from V and 8 bases from J, with 23 bases between. The CDR3 DNA reads as TGTGCCAGCAGTTCACGGACCCCAGGGAATGTTATAGGCTACACCTTC. Amino acids: CASSSRTPGNVIGYTF.

This chain joins TRBV7-2 and TRBJ2-1; 12 positions agree with TRBD1. This CDR3 is 15 amino acids long. Germline V lookup: CDR1 SGHTA, CDR2 FQGNSA. The junction had 6 bases not matched to a gene; V was cut back by 4 bases and J by 8 bases. CDR3 residues: CASSWGQGASDEQFF. For the CDR3, the DNA is TGTGCCAGCAGCTGGGGACAGGGGGCAAGTGATGAGCAGTTCTTC.